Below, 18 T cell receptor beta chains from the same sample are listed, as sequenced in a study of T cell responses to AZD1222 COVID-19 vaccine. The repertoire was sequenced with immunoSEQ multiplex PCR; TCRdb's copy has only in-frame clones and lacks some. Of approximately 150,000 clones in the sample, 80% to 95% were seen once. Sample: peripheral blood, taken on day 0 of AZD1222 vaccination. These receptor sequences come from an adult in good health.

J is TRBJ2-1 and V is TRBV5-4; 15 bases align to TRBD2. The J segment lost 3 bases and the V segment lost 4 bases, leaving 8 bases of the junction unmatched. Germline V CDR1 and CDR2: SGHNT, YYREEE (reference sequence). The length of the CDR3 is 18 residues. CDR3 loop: CASSLPGLAGGDYNEQFF. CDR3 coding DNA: TGTGCCAGCAGCCTTCCGGGACTAGCGGGAGGAGACTACAATGAGCAGTTCTTC.

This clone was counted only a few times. CDR3 in amino acids: CASSSDRGQDTQYF. The CDR3 coding sequence is TGTGCCAGCAGCTCGGACAGGGGGCAAGATACGCAGTATTTT. The V gene is TRBV7-8, the J gene TRBJ2-3; 11 nucleotides match TRBD1. The CDR3 covers 14 residues. V trimming: 4 bases; J trimming: 5 bases; junction bases outside the gene matches: 2. The germline gives CDR1 SGHVS, CDR2 FQNEAQ. Full variable domain (missing parts from reference TRBV7-8 and TRBJ2-3): GAGVSQSPRYKVAKRGQDVALRCDPISGHVSLFWYQQALGQGPEFLTYFQNEAQLDKSGLPSDRFFAERPEGSVSTLKIQRTQQEDSAVYLCASSSDRGQDTQYFGPGTRLTVL.

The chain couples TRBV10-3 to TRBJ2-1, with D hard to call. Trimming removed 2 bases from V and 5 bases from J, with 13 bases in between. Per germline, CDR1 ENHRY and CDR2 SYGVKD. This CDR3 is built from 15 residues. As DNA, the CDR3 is TGTGCCATCAGTGAGGGACCTCTTTATAACAATGAGCAGTTCTTC. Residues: CAISEGPLYNNEQFF.

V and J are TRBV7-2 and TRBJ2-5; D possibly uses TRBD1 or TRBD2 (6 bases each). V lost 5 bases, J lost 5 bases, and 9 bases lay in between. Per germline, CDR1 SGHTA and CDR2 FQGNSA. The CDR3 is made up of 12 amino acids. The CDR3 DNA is TGTGCCAGCAGCCAGGGGAGGGAGACCCAGTACTTC. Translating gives CASSQGRETQYF. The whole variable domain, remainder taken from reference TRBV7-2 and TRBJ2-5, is GAGVSQSPSNKVTEKGKDVELRCDPISGHTALYWYRQSLGQGLEFLIYFQGNSAPDKSGLPSDRFSAERTGGSVSTLTIQRTQQEDSAVYLCASSQGRETQYFGPGTRLLVL.

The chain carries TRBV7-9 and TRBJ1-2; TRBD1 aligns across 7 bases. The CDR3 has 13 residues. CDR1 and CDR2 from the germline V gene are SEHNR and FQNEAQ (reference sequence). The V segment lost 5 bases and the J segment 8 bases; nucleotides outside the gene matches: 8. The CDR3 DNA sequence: TGTGCCAGCAGCCCGGGACAGAAGGAAGGCTACACCTTC. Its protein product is CASSPGQKEGYTF.

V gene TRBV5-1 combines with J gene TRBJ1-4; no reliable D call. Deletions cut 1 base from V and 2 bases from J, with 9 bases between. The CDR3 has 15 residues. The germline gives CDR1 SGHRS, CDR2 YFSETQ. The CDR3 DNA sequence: TGCGCCAGCAGCTTGACCGGGATCACTAATGAAAAACTGTTTTTT. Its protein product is CASSLTGITNEKLFF.

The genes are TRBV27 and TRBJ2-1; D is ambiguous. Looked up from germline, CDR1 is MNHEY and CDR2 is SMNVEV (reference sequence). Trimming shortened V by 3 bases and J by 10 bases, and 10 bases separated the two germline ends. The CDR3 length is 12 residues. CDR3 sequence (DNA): TGTGCCAGCAGTTTCTTAAGGTCCGAGCAGTTCTTC. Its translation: CASSFLRSEQFF.

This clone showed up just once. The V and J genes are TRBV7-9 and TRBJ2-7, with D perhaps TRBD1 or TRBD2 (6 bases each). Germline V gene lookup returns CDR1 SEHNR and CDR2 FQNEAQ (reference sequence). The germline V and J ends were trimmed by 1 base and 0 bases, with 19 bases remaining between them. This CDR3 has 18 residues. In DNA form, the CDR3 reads TGTGCCAGCAGCTTAGGGCCCCGCGGCAGGGGACTCTCCTACGAGCAGTACTTC. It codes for CASSLGPRGRGLSYEQYF.

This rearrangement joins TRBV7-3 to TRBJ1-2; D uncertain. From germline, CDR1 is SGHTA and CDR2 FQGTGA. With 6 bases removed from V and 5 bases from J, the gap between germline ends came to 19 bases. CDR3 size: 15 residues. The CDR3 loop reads CASSPHPQAQYGYTF. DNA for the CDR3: TGTGCCAGCAGTCCCCATCCGCAGGCTCAATATGGCTACACCTTC.

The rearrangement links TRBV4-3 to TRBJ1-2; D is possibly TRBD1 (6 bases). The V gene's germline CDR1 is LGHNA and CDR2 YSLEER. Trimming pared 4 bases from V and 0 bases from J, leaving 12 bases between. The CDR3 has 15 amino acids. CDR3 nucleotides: TGCGCCAGCAGCCCACAGGGATTTACTAACTATGGCTACACCTTC. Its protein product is CASSPQGFTNYGYTF.

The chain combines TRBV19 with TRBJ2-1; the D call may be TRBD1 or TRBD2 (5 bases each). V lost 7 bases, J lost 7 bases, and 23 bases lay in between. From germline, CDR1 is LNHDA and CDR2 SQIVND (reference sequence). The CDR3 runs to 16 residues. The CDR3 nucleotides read TGTGCCAGTACCCGAACCCCGGGGCTTAAGCGGAATGAGCAGTTCTTC. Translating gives CASTRTPGLKRNEQFF.

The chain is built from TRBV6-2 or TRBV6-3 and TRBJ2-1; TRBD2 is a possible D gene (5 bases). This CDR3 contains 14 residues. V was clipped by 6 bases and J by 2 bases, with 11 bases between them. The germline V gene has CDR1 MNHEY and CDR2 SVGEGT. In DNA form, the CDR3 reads TGTGCCAGCAGCAGGCCGGGAACCTACAATGAGCAGTTCTTC. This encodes CASSRPGTYNEQFF.

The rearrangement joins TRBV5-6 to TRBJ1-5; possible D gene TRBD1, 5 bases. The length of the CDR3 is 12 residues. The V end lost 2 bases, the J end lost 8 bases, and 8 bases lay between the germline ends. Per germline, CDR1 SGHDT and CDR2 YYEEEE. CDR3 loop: CASSFQGEPQHF. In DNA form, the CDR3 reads TGTGCCAGCAGCTTTCAGGGTGAGCCCCAGCATTTT.

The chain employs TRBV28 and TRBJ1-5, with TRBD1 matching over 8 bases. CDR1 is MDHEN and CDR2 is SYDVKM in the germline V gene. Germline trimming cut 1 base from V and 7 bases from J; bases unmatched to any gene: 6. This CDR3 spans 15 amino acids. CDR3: CASSLSSGGVQPQHF. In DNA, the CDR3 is TGTGCCAGCAGTTTATCCTCAGGGGGCGTGCAGCCCCAGCATTTT.

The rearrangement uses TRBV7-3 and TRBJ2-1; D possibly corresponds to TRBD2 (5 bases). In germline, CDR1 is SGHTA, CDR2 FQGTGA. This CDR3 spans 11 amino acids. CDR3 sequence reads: CVEAVQVEQFF. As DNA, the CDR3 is TGTGTTGAAGCGGTCCAGGTCGAGCAGTTCTTC.

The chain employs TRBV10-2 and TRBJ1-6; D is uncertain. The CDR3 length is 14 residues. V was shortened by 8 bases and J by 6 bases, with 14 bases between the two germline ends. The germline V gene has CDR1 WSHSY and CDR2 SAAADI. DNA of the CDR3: TGCGCCAGCGTAGGGTCTCCTGTTAATTCACCCCTCCACTTT. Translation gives CASVGSPVNSPLHF.

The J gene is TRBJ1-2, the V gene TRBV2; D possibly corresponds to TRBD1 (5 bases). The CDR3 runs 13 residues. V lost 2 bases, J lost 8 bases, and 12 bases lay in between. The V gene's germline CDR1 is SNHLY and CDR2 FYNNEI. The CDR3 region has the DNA TGTGCCAGCAGTGAATCGGGGGAGGACGGCTACACCTTC. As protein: CASSESGEDGYTF.

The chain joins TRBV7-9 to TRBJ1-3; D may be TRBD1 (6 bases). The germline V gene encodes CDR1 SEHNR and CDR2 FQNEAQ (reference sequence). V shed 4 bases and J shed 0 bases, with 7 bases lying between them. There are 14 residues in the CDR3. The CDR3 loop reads CASSSQGSGNTIYF. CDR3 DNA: TGTGCCAGCAGCTCACAGGGCTCTGGAAACACCATATATTTT.